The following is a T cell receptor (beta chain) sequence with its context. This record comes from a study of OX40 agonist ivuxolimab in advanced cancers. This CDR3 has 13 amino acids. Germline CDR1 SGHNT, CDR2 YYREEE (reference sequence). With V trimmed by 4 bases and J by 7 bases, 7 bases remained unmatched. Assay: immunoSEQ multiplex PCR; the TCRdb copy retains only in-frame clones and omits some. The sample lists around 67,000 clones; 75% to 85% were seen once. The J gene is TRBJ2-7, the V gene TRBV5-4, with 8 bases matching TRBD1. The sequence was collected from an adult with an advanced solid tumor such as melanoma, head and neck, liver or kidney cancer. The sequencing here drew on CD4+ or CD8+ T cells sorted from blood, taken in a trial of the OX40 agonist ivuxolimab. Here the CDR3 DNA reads TGTGCCAGCAGCCAGGGACAGGTGCGGGAGCAGTACTTC. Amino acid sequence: CASSQGQVREQYF.